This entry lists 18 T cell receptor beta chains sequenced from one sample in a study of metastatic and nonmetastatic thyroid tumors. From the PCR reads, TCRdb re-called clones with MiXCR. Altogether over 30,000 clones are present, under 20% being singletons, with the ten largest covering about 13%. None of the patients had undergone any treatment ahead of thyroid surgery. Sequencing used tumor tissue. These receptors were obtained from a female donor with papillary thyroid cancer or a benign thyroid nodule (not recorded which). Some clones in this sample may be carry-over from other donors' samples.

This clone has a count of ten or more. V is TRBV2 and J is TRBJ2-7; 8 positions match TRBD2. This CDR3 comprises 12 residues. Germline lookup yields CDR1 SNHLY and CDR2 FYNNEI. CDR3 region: CTLREGPYEQYF. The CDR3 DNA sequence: TGTACTCTCCGGGAGGGTCCCTACGAGCAGTACTTC.

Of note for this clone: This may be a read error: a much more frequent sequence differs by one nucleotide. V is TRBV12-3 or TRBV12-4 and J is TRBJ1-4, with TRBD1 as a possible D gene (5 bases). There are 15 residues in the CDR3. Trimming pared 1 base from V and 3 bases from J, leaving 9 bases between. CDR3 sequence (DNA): TGTGCCAGCAGTTTAGTAGGGGCTTCTAATGAAAAACTGTTTTTT. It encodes CASSLVGASNEKLFF.

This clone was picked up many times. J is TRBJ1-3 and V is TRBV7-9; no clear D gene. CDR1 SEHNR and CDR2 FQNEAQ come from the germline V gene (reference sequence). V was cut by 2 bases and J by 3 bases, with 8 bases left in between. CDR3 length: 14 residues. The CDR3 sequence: CASSLSGYGNTIYF. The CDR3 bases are TGTGCCAGCAGCTTATCGGGTTATGGAAACACCATATATTTT.

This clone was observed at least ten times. DNA for the CDR3: TGTGCCTGGACACTCGGGACAGGCAATCAGCCCCAGCATTTT. Its translation is CAWTLGTGNQPQHF. The chain couples TRBV30 to TRBJ1-5, with 7 bases that match TRBD1. The CDR3 spans 14 residues. Germline CDR1 GTSNPN, CDR2 SVGIG (reference sequence). V shed 4 bases and J 2 bases; nucleotides not matched to a gene: 5.

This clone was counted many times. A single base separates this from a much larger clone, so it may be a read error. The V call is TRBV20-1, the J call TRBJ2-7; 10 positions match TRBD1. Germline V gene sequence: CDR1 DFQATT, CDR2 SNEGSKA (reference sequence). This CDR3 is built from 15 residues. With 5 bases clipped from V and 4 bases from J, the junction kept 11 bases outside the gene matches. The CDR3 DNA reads TGCAGTGCTGACGAGACAGGGGGACAGGGGTACGAGCAGTACTTC. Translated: CSADETGGQGYEQYF.

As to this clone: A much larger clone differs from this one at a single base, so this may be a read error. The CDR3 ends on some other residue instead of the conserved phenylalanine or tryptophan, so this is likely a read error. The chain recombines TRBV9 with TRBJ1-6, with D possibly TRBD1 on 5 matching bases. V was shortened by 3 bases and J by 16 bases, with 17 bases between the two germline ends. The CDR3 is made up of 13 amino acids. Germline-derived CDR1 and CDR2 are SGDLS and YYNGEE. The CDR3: CASSDLLGTSLHS. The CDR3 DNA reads TGTGCCAGCAGCGACCTCTTAGGGACTAGTCTCCACTCT.

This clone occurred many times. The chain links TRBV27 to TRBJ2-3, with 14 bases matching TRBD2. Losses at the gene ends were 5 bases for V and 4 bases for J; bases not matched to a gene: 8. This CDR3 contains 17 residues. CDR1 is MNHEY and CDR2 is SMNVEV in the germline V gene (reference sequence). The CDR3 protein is CASSRTSGRTVADTQYF. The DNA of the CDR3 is TGTGCCAGCAGTAGGACTAGCGGGAGGACGGTAGCAGATACGCAGTATTTT.

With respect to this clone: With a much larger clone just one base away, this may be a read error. The CDR3 region is CATSQGTSDQETQYF. In DNA form, the CDR3 reads TGTGCCACCAGCCAGGGGACTAGCGACCAAGAGACCCAGTACTTC. The V call is TRBV15, the J call TRBJ2-5, with 10 bases matching TRBD2. The germline V gene encodes CDR1 LNHNV and CDR2 YYDKDF (reference sequence). V lost 5 bases, J lost 0 bases, and 3 bases stayed unmatched. The CDR3 has 15 residues.

In nucleotides, the CDR3 is TGCGCCAGCAGCTTGGATATGGGGAATGGAGCAACAAGCACCCAGTACTTC. It is translated as CASSLDMGNGATSTQYF. The chain uses TRBV5-1 and TRBJ2-5; the D is unclear. The CDR3 covers 17 residues. V lost 0 bases, J lost 8 bases, and 23 bases lay in between. CDR1 SGHRS and CDR2 YFSETQ come from the germline V gene.

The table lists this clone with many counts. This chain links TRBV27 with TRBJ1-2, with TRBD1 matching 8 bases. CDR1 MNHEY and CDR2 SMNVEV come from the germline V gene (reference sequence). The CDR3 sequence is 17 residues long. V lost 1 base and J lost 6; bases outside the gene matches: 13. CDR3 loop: CASSLFGDTTGVDGYTF. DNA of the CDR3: TGTGCCAGCAGTTTATTCGGGGATACGACAGGGGTTGATGGCTACACCTTC.

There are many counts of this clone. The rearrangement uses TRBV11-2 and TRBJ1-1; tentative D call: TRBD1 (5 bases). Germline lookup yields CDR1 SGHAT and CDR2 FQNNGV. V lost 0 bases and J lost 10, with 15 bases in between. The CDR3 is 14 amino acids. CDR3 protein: CASSLDFSGRAAFF. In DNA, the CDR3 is TGTGCCAGCAGCTTAGATTTTTCCGGCAGGGCAGCTTTCTTT.

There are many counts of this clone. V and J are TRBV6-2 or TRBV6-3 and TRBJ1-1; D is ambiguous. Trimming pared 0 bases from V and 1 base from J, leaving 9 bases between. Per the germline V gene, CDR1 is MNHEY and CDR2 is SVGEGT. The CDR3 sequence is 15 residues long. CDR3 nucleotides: TGTGCCAGCAGTTACTCGGCCCCTGGGAACACTGAAGCTTTCTTT. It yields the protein CASSYSAPGNTEAFF.

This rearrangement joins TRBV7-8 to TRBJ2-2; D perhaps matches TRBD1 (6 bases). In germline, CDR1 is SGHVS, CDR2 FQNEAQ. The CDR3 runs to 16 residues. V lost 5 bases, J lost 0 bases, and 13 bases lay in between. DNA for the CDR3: TGTGCCAGCAGCCCGGAGACAGGTCCGAACACCGGGGAGCTGTTTTTT. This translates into CASSPETGPNTGELFF.

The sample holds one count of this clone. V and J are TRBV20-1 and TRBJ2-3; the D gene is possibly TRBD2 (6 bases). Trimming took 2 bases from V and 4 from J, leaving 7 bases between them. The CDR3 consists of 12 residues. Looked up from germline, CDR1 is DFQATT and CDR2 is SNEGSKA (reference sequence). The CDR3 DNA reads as TGCAGTGCTAGACGACTAGCAGATACGCAGTATTTT. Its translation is CSARRLADTQYF.

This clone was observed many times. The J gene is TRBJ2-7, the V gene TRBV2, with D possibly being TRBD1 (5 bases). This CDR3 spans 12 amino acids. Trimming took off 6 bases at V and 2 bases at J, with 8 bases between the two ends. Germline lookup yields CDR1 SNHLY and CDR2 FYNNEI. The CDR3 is CASRRQTYEQYF. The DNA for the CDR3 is TGTGCCAGCAGAAGACAGACCTACGAGCAGTACTTC.

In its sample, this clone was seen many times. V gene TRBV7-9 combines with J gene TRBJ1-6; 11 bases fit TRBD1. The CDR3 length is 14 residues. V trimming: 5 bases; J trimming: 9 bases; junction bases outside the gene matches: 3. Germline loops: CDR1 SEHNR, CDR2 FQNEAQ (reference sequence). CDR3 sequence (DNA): TGTGCCAGCAGCCCGGGACAGGGGGGTTCACCCCTCCACTTT. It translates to CASSPGQGGSPLHF. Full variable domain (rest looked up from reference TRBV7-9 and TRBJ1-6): DTGVSQNPRHKITKRGQNVTFRCDPISEHNRLYWYRQTLGQGPEFLTYFQNEAQLEKSRLLSDRFSAERPKGSFSTLEIQRTEQGDSAMYLCASSPGQGGSPLHFGNGTRLTVT.

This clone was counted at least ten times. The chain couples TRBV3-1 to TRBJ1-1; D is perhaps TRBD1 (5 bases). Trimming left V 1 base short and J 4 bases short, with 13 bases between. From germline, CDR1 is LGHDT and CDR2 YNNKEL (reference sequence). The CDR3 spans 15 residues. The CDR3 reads CASSQGRGRGTEAFF. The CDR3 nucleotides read TGTGCCAGCAGCCAAGGTAGAGGGAGGGGCACTGAAGCTTTCTTT.

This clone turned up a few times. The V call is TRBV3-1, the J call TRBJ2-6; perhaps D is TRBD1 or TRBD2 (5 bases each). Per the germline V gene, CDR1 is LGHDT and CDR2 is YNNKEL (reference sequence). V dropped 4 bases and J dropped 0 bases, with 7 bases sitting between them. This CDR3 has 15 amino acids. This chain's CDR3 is CASSLGASGANVLTF. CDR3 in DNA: TGTGCCAGCAGCCTCGGGGCCTCTGGGGCCAACGTCCTGACTTTC. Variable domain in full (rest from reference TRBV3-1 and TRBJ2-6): DTAVSQTPKYLVTQMGNDKSIKCEQNLGHDTMYWYKQDSKKFLKIMFSYNNKELIINETVPNRFSPKSPDKAHLNLHINSLELGDSAVYFCASSLGASGANVLTFGAGSRLTVL.